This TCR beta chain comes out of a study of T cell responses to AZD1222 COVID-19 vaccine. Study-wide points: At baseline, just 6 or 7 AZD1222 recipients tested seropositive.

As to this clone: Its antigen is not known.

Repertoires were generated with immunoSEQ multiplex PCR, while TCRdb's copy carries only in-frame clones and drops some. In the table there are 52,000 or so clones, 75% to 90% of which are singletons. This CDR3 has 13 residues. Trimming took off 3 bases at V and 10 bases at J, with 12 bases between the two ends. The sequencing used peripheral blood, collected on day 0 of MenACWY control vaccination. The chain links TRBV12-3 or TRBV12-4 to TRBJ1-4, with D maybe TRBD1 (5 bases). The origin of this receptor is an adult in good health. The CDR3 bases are TGTGCCAGCAGTTTCGAGGGACTCATAAAACTGTTTTTT. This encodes CASSFEGLIKLFF.